A selection of T cell receptor beta chains follows, all from one sample in a study of identical twins. TCRdb re-called the 5' RACE reads with MiXCR, one entry per CDR3 protein. The table shows about 660,000 distinct CDR3 sequences, with under 9% occurring only once. The same data also contributed to another study, on yellow fever vaccine responses in identical twins.

Sequencing was performed on PBMCs. The receptor source for this set is a woman aged 18 to 35 in good health. Each CDR3 is given without its conserved first and last residue.

>TRBV29-1|TRBJ2-3
SVEREDGADTQY
>TRBV25-1|TRBJ2-1
ASSVNLKNEQF
>TRBV15|TRBJ2-5
ATSSFIGGGQETQY
>TRBV4-2|TRBJ2-1
ASSQLTGSEGEQF
>TRBV12-3/TRBV12-4|TRBJ1-4
ASTRPGANEKLF
>TRBV29-1|TRBJ2-7
SVVPDGQQY
>TRBV4-3|TRBJ2-1
ASSQDPLAGYEQF
>TRBV4-3|TRBJ2-7
ASSRGTSGSYEQY
>TRBV25-1|TRBJ2-1
ASSLAGQGPYNEQF
>TRBV12-3/TRBV12-4|TRBJ1-4
ASSLGWANEKLF
>TRBV12-3/TRBV12-4|TRBJ2-4
ASNDRANIQY
>TRBV4-3|TRBJ2-2
ASSQGLAGGENTGELF
>TRBV12-3/TRBV12-4|TRBJ2-3
ASSLFRPMADTQY
>TRBV4-3|TRBJ1-5
ASSRRLQGDQPQH
>TRBV15|TRBJ2-3
ATTRDRITDTQY
>TRBV6-1|TRBJ2-2
ASSLLSTGELF
>TRBV11-2|TRBJ2-7
ASSLVLGTTYEQY
>TRBV6-1|TRBJ2-3
ASSESKLSSTDTQY
>TRBV6-5|TRBJ2-3
ASSYSAGTGSTDTQY
>TRBV29-1|TRBJ2-3
SVEISQAGTQY
>TRBV19|TRBJ2-7
ASRAGQGASYEQY
>TRBV7-2|TRBJ2-1
ASSSYYKNEQF
>TRBV6-1|TRBJ2-7
ASSALTSGVYEQY
>TRBV3-1|TRBJ2-1
ASSQRRDSYNEQF
>TRBV6-4|TRBJ2-2
ASSHQRTSGGAVGELF
>TRBV7-6|TRBJ2-7
ASSLAPGPYEQY
>TRBV6-2/TRBV6-3|TRBJ2-7
ATAQGSYEQY
>TRBV7-3|TRBJ2-3
ASSTRLAGGTDTQY
>TRBV12-3/TRBV12-4|TRBJ1-1
ASSFPLTGLVSEAF
>TRBV20-1|TRBJ1-1
SAKKRGLTEAF
>TRBV27|TRBJ2-7
ASSLLAGFEQY
>TRBV12-3/TRBV12-4|TRBJ2-7
ASTRGGWTYEQY
>TRBV20-1|TRBJ2-7
SARTPSSVEQY
>TRBV28|TRBJ2-1
ASSSYRGITYNEQF
>TRBV6-1|TRBJ2-7
ASSLLSGTGRGEQY
>TRBV7-2|TRBJ2-5
ASSLQGAGVTQY
>TRBV3-1|TRBJ2-2
ASSPSGRNTGELF
>TRBV9|TRBJ2-1
ASSVVGGQIYNEQF
>TRBV28|TRBJ2-2
ASSLLLGQGSGTGELF
>TRBV5-6|TRBJ2-3
ASSLGPVATDTQY
>TRBV6-1|TRBJ2-1
ASFRGFYNEQF
>TRBV27|TRBJ2-5
ASSLWGSVGETQY
>TRBV5-5|TRBJ1-3
ASSSRDSAGNTIY
>TRBV20-1|TRBJ2-7
SARGEGIPSYEQY
>TRBV10-3|TRBJ2-7
AISEGGALEQY
>TRBV12-3/TRBV12-4|TRBJ1-2
ASSFVTGGVYGYT
>TRBV12-3/TRBV12-4|TRBJ2-7
ASTRGRGSYEQY
>TRBV7-9|TRBJ2-7
ASSLLGSGITIDEQY
>TRBV29-1|TRBJ2-3
SAPGTGGSNTQY